This T cell receptor (beta chain) emerged from a study of CD8 T cells in Susac syndrome. Study-wide context: When blood was drawn, the patients with Susac syndrome were therapy-naive, on corticosteroids, or on intravenous immunoglobulin alone.

The V and J ends lost 0 bases and 6 bases respectively, with 14 bases between them. CDR1 and CDR2 (germline): GTSNPN, SVGIG (reference sequence). The CDR3 has 14 residues. Sequencing targeted TCR beta in blood CD8+ and CD4+ T cells. The authors reverse transcribed about 0.5 to 1 ug RNA with random hexamers. TCR beta CDR3 was amplified by immunoSEQ covering 54 Vbeta and 13 Jbeta. TCRdb used MiXCR to reprocess the immunoSEQ multiplex PCR reads, holding one entry per CDR3 protein. The data hold some 180,000 distinct CDR3 sequences, with just under 95% observed a single time. The sequence derives from a human donor with Susac syndrome. The chain combines TRBV30 with TRBJ1-1; unclear D gene. Material: CD4+ T cells from PBMCs. CDR3 sequence reads: CAWSVTLDSPEAFF. CDR3 sequence (DNA): TGTGCCTGGAGTGTTACCCTAGACTCCCCTGAAGCTTTCTTT.